The 10 T cell receptor beta chains given below trace back to one sample, sequenced in a study of glioma-infiltrating T cells after dendritic cell vaccination. Using immunoSEQ multiplex PCR, the repertoire was profiled, and TCRdb retains in-frame clones only, with some absent. The table shows 50,000 to 80,000 clones, with approximately 78% occurring only once. The starting material was blood, obtained before dendritic cell vaccination. These receptors all stem from a human donor with glioblastoma.

This clone has only one observation. The gene calls are TRBV5-1 and TRBJ2-1, with a possible D match to TRBD2 (5 bases). Germline V CDR1 and CDR2: SGHRS, YFSETQ. V was clipped by 0 bases and J by 0 bases, with 7 bases between them. This CDR3 has 15 residues. For the CDR3, the DNA is TGCGCCAGCAGCTTGGGGGAGAGCTCCTACAATGAGCAGTTCTTC. Protein: CASSLGESSYNEQFF. The full variable domain, rest sourced from reference TRBV5-1 and TRBJ2-1, is KAGVTQTPRYLIKTRGQQVTLSCSPISGHRSVSWYQQTPGQGLQFLFEYFSETQRNKGNFPGRFSGRQFSNSRSEMNVSTLELGDSALYLCASSLGESSYNEQFFGPGTRLTVL.

The chain combines TRBV28 with TRBJ1-6, with D maybe TRBD1 (5 bases). Trimming pared 5 bases from V and 10 bases from J, leaving 15 bases between. In germline, CDR1 is MDHEN, CDR2 SYDVKM. This CDR3 is 14 amino acids long. The CDR3 loop is CASSRGGDGSPLHF. The CDR3 DNA reads TGTGCCAGCAGTCGGGGGGGGGACGGCTCACCCCTCCACTTT.

The chain joins TRBV29-1 to TRBJ1-1; tentatively, D is TRBD1 (5 bases). Germline-derived CDR1 and CDR2 are SQVTM and ANQGSEA. Trimming removed 6 bases from V and 1 base from J, with 12 bases in between. The CDR3 sequence is 13 residues long. The CDR3 region has the DNA TGCAGCGTAATGGGCAGGGCGAACACTGAAGCTTTCTTT. It yields the protein CSVMGRANTEAFF.

The rearrangement uses TRBV10-2 and TRBJ1-2, with 9 nucleotides matching TRBD1. Trimming took 6 bases from V and 6 from J; bases not matched to a gene: 14. Looked up from germline, CDR1 is WSHSY and CDR2 is SAAADI. The CDR3 covers 16 residues. CDR3 coding DNA: TGCGCCAGCAGGACCGGGACAGGGTTCTTGGTTAATGGCTACACCTTC. Amino acid sequence: CASRTGTGFLVNGYTF.

V is TRBV23-1 and J is TRBJ2-7; 8 positions match TRBD1. TRBV23-1 is assigned to the ORF class and has an uncertain function. V was pared by 0 bases and J by 4 bases, with 14 bases of the junction left unmatched. The CDR3 consists of 18 residues. The CDR3 reads CASSQSRSRTGPKYEQYF. The CDR3 DNA reads TGCGCCAGCAGTCAATCGAGGTCGAGGACAGGGCCGAAGTACGAGCAGTACTTC.

This chain connects TRBV6-5 to TRBJ2-3; TRBD1 is a possible D gene (6 bases). The germline CDR1 and CDR2 sequences are MNHEY and SVGAGI. V dropped 6 bases and J dropped 3 bases, with 16 bases sitting between them. There are 15 residues in the CDR3. CDR3 sequence: CASRTTGFGTDTQYF. CDR3 DNA: TGTGCCAGCAGGACAACAGGGTTTGGAACAGATACGCAGTATTTT.

The chain combines TRBV27 with TRBJ1-5, with D unresolved. V lost 3 bases, J lost 2 bases, and 8 bases lay in between. The V gene's germline CDR1 is MNHEY and CDR2 SMNVEV (reference sequence). The CDR3 consists of 14 residues. The CDR3 loop reads CASSFRFGNQPQHF. The DNA for the CDR3 is TGTGCCAGCAGTTTTCGGTTTGGCAATCAGCCCCAGCATTTT.

The rearrangement joins TRBV11-2 to TRBJ2-2; TRBD1 matches at 9 bases. J was trimmed by 3 bases and V by 6 bases; bases with no gene match: 5. CDR1 and CDR2 (germline): SGHAT, FQNNGV. This CDR3 is 15 amino acids long. CDR3 sequence: CASSPGQGYTGELFF. In DNA, the CDR3 is TGTGCCAGCAGTCCGGGACAGGGTTACACCGGGGAGCTGTTTTTT.

V usage is TRBV2 and J usage is TRBJ2-1; TRBD1 agrees at 10 bases. The CDR3 length is 15 residues. Per the germline V gene, CDR1 is SNHLY and CDR2 is FYNNEI. V gave up 7 bases and J gave up 7 bases; unmatched junction bases: 10. The CDR3 is CASISFGTGANEQFF. CDR3 DNA: TGTGCCAGCATCTCTTTCGGGACAGGGGCAAATGAGCAGTTCTTC.

This clone was observed a handful of times. The rearrangement uses TRBV7-9 and TRBJ1-3; the D gene is possibly TRBD1 (5 bases). CDR1 is SEHNR, CDR2 FQNEAQ, per germline (reference sequence). The CDR3 runs 16 residues. V was shortened by 5 bases and J by 6 bases, with 20 bases between the two germline ends. The CDR3 bases are TGTGCCAGCAGCCCTATGACGGGGGGAGTGGTAAACACCATATATTTT. This codes for CASSPMTGGVVNTIYF.